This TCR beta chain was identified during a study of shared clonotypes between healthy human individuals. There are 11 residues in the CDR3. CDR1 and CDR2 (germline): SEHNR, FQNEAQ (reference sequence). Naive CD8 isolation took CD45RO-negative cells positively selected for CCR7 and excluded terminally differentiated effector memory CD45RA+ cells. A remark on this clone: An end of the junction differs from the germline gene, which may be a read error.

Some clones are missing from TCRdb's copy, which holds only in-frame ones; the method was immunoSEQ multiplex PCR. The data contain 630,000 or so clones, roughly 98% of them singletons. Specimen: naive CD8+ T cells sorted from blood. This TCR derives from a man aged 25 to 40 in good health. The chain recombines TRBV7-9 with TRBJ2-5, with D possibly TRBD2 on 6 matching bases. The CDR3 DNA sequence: TGTGCCAGCAGCCTAGCGGAGACCCAGTACTTC. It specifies CASSLAETQYF.